What follows are 21 T cell receptor beta chains derived from one specimen sequenced in a study of breast tumors, draining lymph nodes, adjacent tissues. The lymph nodes were axillary draining lymph nodes from breast cancer patients. Using its own MiXCR run on the multiplex PCR reads, TCRdb lists one record per CDR3 protein. The sample has some 170,000 distinct CDR3 sequences, about 34% seen once. Sequenced: axillary lymph node tissue. These receptors all stem from a female donor with breast cancer. Some clones in this sample may be carry-over from other donors' samples.

This chain connects TRBV2 to TRBJ2-6, with TRBD2 as a possible D gene (6 bases). The CDR3 spans 24 residues. Germline CDR1 SNHLY, CDR2 FYNNEI. V was cut by 3 bases and J by 0 bases, with 33 bases left in between. The CDR3 reads CASSDRWFLRGVPGLCSGANVLTF. The CDR3 region has the DNA TGTGCCAGCAGTGATCGTTGGTTTTTGCGGGGAGTCCCCGGGCTGTGCTCTGGGGCCAACGTCCTGACTTTC.

V usage is TRBV9 and J usage is TRBJ1-2; tentative D call: TRBD1 (6 bases). The germline CDR1 and CDR2 sequences are SGDLS and YYNGEE. Trimming took 0 bases from V and 6 from J, leaving 15 bases between them. The CDR3 spans 15 residues. In DNA, the CDR3 is TGTGCCAGCAGCGTAGTTAACGGGGGCGCCCATGGCTACACCTTC. Its translation: CASSVVNGGAHGYTF.

A word on this clonotype: A much larger clone lies one base from this, so it may be a read error. The chain couples TRBV29-1 to TRBJ2-4; no definite D call. The CDR3 is 13 amino acids. Trimming took 4 bases from V and 6 from J, leaving 13 bases between them. Germline-derived CDR1 and CDR2 are SQVTM and ANQGSEA. CDR3 in DNA: TGCAGCGTTGGGGTCAGACACCCAAACATTCAGTACTTC. It codes for CSVGVRHPNIQYF.

This clonotype was found a few times. A much larger clone is a single base away; this may be a read error. This rearrangement joins TRBV5-8 to TRBJ2-5, with TRBD2 as a possible D gene (6 bases). This CDR3 is 15 amino acids long. Germline values: CDR1 SGHTS, CDR2 YDEGEE. CDR3 loop: CASSLVRPAGETQYF. DNA of the CDR3: TGCGCCAGCAGCTTGGTGCGCCCAGCGGGAGAGACCCAGTACTTC.

On this clonotype: This sequence may be a read error, since a much larger clone differs from it by one base. The rearrangement joins TRBV5-6 to TRBJ2-7; possible D gene TRBD2, 6 bases. The V gene's germline CDR1 is SGHDT and CDR2 YYEEEE. The CDR3 is made up of 15 amino acids. The CDR3 DNA sequence: TGTGCCAGCAGCCGACTAGGACCGAGTGTGTACGAGCGGTACTTC. This gives the protein CASSRLGPSVYERYF.

As for this clonotype: One end of the junction varies from germline; a read error may be responsible. The chain couples TRBV28 to TRBJ1-4; D ambiguous. The CDR3 extends over 15 amino acids. Germline V gives CDR1 MDHEN, CDR2 SYDVKM. In DNA form, the CDR3 reads TGTGCCAGCAGTACCACGGGGTCCACTAATGAAGAACTGTTTTTT. This translates into CASSTTGSTNEELFF.

There are many counts of this clonotype. The chain has TRBV5-4 and TRBJ1-2; D might be TRBD1 (5 bases). Germline CDR1 SGHNT, CDR2 YYREEE (reference sequence). V was cut by 1 base and J by 7 bases, with 11 bases left in between. The CDR3 loop spans 13 amino acids. The CDR3 DNA reads TGTGCCAGCAGCTTGCGAGGACAAGGTGGCTACACCTTC. It codes for CASSLRGQGGYTF.

This clonotype was detected many times. This rearrangement joins TRBV30 to TRBJ1-5; D is undetermined. The CDR3 sequence is 13 residues long. Germline CDR1 GTSNPN, CDR2 SVGIG (reference sequence). With 3 bases removed from V and 6 bases from J, the gap between germline ends came to 12 bases. DNA of the CDR3: TGTGCCTGGAGGCAAAGCGAGGGTCAGCCCCAGCATTTT. It is translated as CAWRQSEGQPQHF.

CDR3 DNA: TGCGCCAGCAGCCGCATCCGAATACCGGGACTAGCGTTTTTT. Its translation: CASSRIRIPGLAFF. The genes are TRBV4-1 and TRBJ2-2, with TRBD2 matching 9 bases. The germline gives CDR1 MGHRA, CDR2 YSYEKL. The length of the CDR3 is 14 residues. The ends lost 4 bases at V and 16 bases at J; junction bases unmatched: 13.

There are a few counts of this clonotype. The CDR3 region is CASSLVWEKLFF. The CDR3 DNA reads as TGTGCCAGCAGTTTGGTGTGGGAAAAACTGTTTTTT. This chain connects TRBV28 to TRBJ1-4, with unresolved D. Germline CDR1 MDHEN, CDR2 SYDVKM. Trimming cost V 3 bases and J 8 bases, with 7 bases left between them. This CDR3 spans 12 amino acids.

On this clonotype itself: An end of the junction does not agree with germline; a read error may underlie this. V is TRBV2 and J is TRBJ1-6; D not certain. The V gene's germline CDR1 is SNHLY and CDR2 FYNNEI. The CDR3 extends over 15 amino acids. For the CDR3, the DNA is TGTGCCAGCAGTAAAAAGGGCTCCTACAATTCACCCCTCCACTTT. Encoded protein: CASSKKGSYNSPLHF.

At least ten counts were recorded for this clonotype. This chain joins TRBV7-9 and TRBJ2-1; 11 bases are shared with TRBD2. With 4 bases clipped from V and 7 bases from J, the junction kept 12 bases outside the gene matches. The length of the CDR3 is 17 residues. Looked up from germline, CDR1 is SEHNR and CDR2 is FQNEAQ (reference sequence). The CDR3 reads CASSSYTLAGVKNEQFF. The CDR3, as DNA: TGTGCCAGCAGCTCGTACACACTAGCGGGAGTCAAGAATGAGCAGTTCTTC.

Ten or more counts support this clonotype. The J gene is TRBJ2-5, the V gene TRBV29-1; no clear D. Germline V gives CDR1 SQVTM, CDR2 ANQGSEA. Deletions cut 4 bases from V and 5 bases from J, with 14 bases between. The CDR3 runs to 13 residues. The CDR3 spells CSVGTPGRETQYF. CDR3 nucleotides: TGCAGCGTTGGGACCCCCGGTAGGGAGACCCAGTACTTC. Full variable domain (outside the CDR3, taken from reference TRBV29-1 and TRBJ2-5): SAVISQKPSRDICQRGTSLTIQCQVDSQVTMMFWYRQQPGQSLTLIATANQGSEATYESGFVIDKFPISRPNLTFSTLTVSNMSPEDSSIYLCSVGTPGRETQYFGPGTRLLVL.

This clonotype was seen repeatedly, ten times or more. The V gene is TRBV29-1, the J gene TRBJ1-4; D perhaps matches TRBD1 (5 bases). In germline, CDR1 is SQVTM, CDR2 ANQGSEA. V lost 0 bases to trimming and J lost 5 bases, with 10 bases between them. This CDR3 spans 14 amino acids. DNA of the CDR3: TGCAGCGTTGAAGATTGGGGGACGAATGAAAAACTGTTTTTT. It yields the protein CSVEDWGTNEKLFF.

This clonotype has a count of ten or more. The gene calls are TRBV6-5 and TRBJ1-4, with D possibly matching TRBD1 (5 bases). The germline V gene has CDR1 MNHEY and CDR2 SVGAGI. V lost 5 bases, J lost 2 bases, and 15 bases lay in between. This CDR3 spans 16 amino acids. The DNA of the CDR3 is TGTGCCAGCAGTGGAGTATACGGGGCCACTAATGAAAAACTGTTTTTT. As protein: CASSGVYGATNEKLFF.

The CDR3 nucleotides read TGCAGTGCTAGGGCTGGCGGGGGTTGGGCGGGGGAGACCCAGTACTTC. It is translated as CSARAGGGWAGETQYF. V and J are TRBV20-1 and TRBJ2-5; TRBD2 agrees at 7 bases. Germline V gene sequence: CDR1 DFQATT, CDR2 SNEGSKA (reference sequence). Trimming removed 3 bases from V and 5 bases from J; junction bases left unmatched: 15. CDR3 length: 16 amino acids.

In its sample, this clonotype was seen many times. The chain combines TRBV30 with TRBJ2-1, with D unclear. Germline V gene lookup returns CDR1 GTSNPN and CDR2 SVGIG (reference sequence). V lost 4 bases to trimming and J lost 4 bases, with 8 bases between them. This CDR3 is built from 12 residues. Here the CDR3 reads CAWTAEYNEQFF. DNA of the CDR3: TGTGCCTGGACGGCGGAGTACAATGAGCAGTTCTTC.

Note on this clonotype: No conserved phenylalanine or tryptophan ends this CDR3, so it is likely a read error. The gene calls are TRBV18 and TRBJ1-6, with D perhaps TRBD1 (6 bases). Germline V lookup: CDR1 KGHSH, CDR2 LQKENI. The CDR3 loop spans 16 amino acids. CDR3 nucleotide sequence: TGTGCCAGCTCCCCCAACAGGGCGAAGGAGAATTCGCCCCTCCACCTT. Translation: CASSPNRAKENSPLHL.

This clonotype was observed many times. The V call is TRBV6-5, the J call TRBJ1-2; D unresolved. This CDR3 is built from 16 residues. Germline CDR1 and CDR2: MNHEY and SVGAGI. The V and J ends lost 0 bases and 5 bases respectively, with 16 bases between them. The CDR3 loop is CASSYSPPTNQYGYTF. The CDR3 DNA reads as TGTGCCAGCAGTTACTCCCCCCCCACGAACCAATATGGCTACACCTTC.

This clonotype has ten or more counts. The chain joins TRBV6-5 to TRBJ2-7, with TRBD2 matching over 11 bases. Germline CDR1 and CDR2: MNHEY and SVGAGI. The CDR3 consists of 15 residues. The V segment lost 6 bases and the J segment 6 bases; nucleotides outside the gene matches: 10. The CDR3 region has the DNA TGTGCCAGCAGCAGTTTAGCGGGAGGGCCGGTCGAGCAGTACTTC. It specifies CASSSLAGGPVEQYF.

This clonotype was detected only a few times. It may be a read error: a sequence one base away is much more abundant. The CDR3 ends on some other residue instead of the conserved phenylalanine or tryptophan, so this is likely a read error. This rearrangement joins TRBV7-3 to TRBJ2-5; D unclear. This CDR3 is 14 amino acids long. V was cut by 5 bases and J by 2 bases, with 12 bases left in between. Germline assignment: CDR1 SGHTA and CDR2 FQGTGA. The CDR3 here is CASSPTRNQETQYL. The DNA for the CDR3 is TGTGCCAGCAGCCCGACCAGGAATCAAGAGACCCAGTACCTC.